This TCR beta chain originates from a study of a mutant IDH1 vaccine in newly diagnosed glioma. This clone was seen only a few times. Its antigen is unidentified. Findings of the study overall: Seemingly, top peripheral T cell clonotype changes bore no relation to pseudoprogression.

Per germline, CDR1 MGHRA and CDR2 YSYEKL. V was cut by 1 base and J by 8 bases, with 17 bases left in between. The CDR3 runs 16 residues. Time point specified: week 47, end of study. The investigators gave 300 ug of mutant IDH1 20-mer peptide in each vaccine dose, together with topical imiquimod. Sequencing was performed with immunoSEQ multiplex PCR; in TCRdb, only in-frame clones are kept and a portion is missing. The sample lists about 34,000 clones; around nine tenths were seen once. The chain uses TRBV4-1 and TRBJ1-4; D is possibly TRBD1 (6 bases). This clonotype originated in a woman in her 30s with glioma. Sequenced here: PBMCs, sampled from a glioma patient whose treatment included an IDH1 peptide vaccine. CDR3 in DNA: TGCGCCAGCAGCCAAGGTGAACAGGGAGCGAGGGAAAAACTGTTTTTT. It is translated as CASSQGEQGAREKLFF.